This T cell receptor beta chain was observed in a study of vaccination and CD4 T cells after COVID-19. Study overall: Ranging from 14 to 241, the interval between dose two and post-vaccine sampling had a median of about 72 days. Each of the control cultures got a CEFX pool, an HIV-1 Nef pool, or no peptide.

Once obtained from cultured CD4+ T cells, the DNA was sequenced using the Oncomine TCR Beta short-read assay. Each CDR3 protein gets one entry after TCRdb re-called the PCR reads with MiXCR. Of about 16,000 distinct CDR3 sequences in the sample, roughly 69% were seen once. Treatment of the sample: roughly ten-day PBMC culture with coronavirus spike peptide pools or control peptides (ViraFEST assay). Days 3 and 7 were when half the medium was replaced with fresh IL-2 medium. CDR1 and CDR2 from the germline V gene are DFQATT and SNEGSKA (reference sequence). Trimming stripped 0 bases from V and 7 bases from J, with 9 bases between. The CDR3 contains 13 residues. Comment on this clonotype: Its antigen remains unknown.

The sequenced material came from CD4+ T cells from blood, cultured in vitro. The receptor's source is a human donor who had recovered from COVID-19. The chain recombines TRBV20-1 with TRBJ2-2; D not certain. In DNA form, the CDR3 reads TGCAGTGCTAGAGATCTGTTTCACGGGGAGCTGTTTTTT. Protein sequence: CSARDLFHGELFF.